This T cell receptor (beta chain) was obtained from a study of blood T cell repertoires in COVID-19. Generated by immunoSEQ multiplex PCR, the TCRdb table keeps only in-frame clones and is missing some. The sample holds about 180,000 clones, about three quarters seen once. This CDR3 has 13 residues. Trimming cost V 4 bases and J 8 bases; bases outside gene matches: 6. Germline values: CDR1 SQVTM, CDR2 ANQGSEA. This clonotype originated in a woman over 75 with COVID-19, enrolled during active disease. The sequenced sample was peripheral blood. The chain is built from TRBV29-1 and TRBJ1-4; TRBD1 agrees at 8 bases. CDR3 region: CSVAPGGWEKLFF. The CDR3 bases are TGCAGCGTTGCGCCAGGGGGCTGGGAAAAACTGTTTTTT. The complete variable domain, with remaining parts taken from reference TRBV29-1 and TRBJ1-4, reads SAVISQKPSRDICQRGTSLTIQCQVDSQVTMMFWYRQQPGQSLTLIATANQGSEATYESGFVIDKFPISRPNLTFSTLTVSNMSPEDSSIYLCSVAPGGWEKLFFGSGTQLSVL.